This T cell receptor (beta chain) was sequenced during a study of blood T cell repertoires in COVID-19. Study information: Specimens from acute and convalescent COVID-19 originated in the United States, Italy and Spain. In each case, the material was cDNA or gDNA derived from T cells, B-cell-depleted T cells, or PBMCs.

As handled by the study authors: How many nucleated cells were present was estimated from reference gene primer amplification. Data came from immunoSEQ multiplex PCR; TCRdb stores just in-frame clones and leaves some out. V, J and clone size are those of that table, while D and trimming were read from the DNA. The sample yields approximately 72,000 clones, 85% seen once. Germline CDR1 is MNHEY and CDR2 is SVGAGI. The V gene lost 7 bases and the J gene lost 4 bases, with 13 bases spanning the gap. This CDR3 is 14 amino acids long. V gene TRBV6-5 combines with J gene TRBJ1-4; D might be TRBD1 (6 bases). The TCR was taken from a man aged 50-59 years with acute or convalescent COVID-19. The material sequenced was peripheral blood. CDR3 nucleotide sequence: TGTGCCAGCACCCGACAGGCCGGTAATGAAAAACTGTTTTTT. It is translated as CASTRQAGNEKLFF.